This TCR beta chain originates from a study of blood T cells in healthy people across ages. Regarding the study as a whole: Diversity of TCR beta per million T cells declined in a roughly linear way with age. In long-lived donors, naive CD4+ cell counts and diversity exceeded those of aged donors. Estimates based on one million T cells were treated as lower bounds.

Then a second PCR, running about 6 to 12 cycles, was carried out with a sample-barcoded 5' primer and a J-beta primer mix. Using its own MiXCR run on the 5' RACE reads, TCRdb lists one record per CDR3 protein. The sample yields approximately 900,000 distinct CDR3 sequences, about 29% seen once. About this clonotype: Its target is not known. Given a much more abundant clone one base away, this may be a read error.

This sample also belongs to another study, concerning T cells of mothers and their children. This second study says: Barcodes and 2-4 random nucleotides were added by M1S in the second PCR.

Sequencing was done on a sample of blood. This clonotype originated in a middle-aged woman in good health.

CDR3 sequence: CASSRTASYNEQYF. The CDR3 DNA is TGTGCCAGCAGTAGGACAGCCTCCTACAATGAGCAGTACTTC. The chain joins TRBV6-6 to TRBJ2-7; the D gene is possibly TRBD1 (6 bases). Trimming stripped 5 bases from V and 7 bases from J, with 18 bases between. In germline, CDR1 is MNHNY, CDR2 SVGAGI (reference sequence). CDR3 length: 14 residues.